The rows below give T cell receptor beta chains drawn from one sample of a study of shared clonotypes between healthy human individuals. Clones were read by immunoSEQ multiplex PCR, and TCRdb kept only the in-frame ones, dropping some. The table shows over a million clones, with 75% to 80% occurring only once. Sequenced sample: memory CD4+ T cells from PBMCs. The receptor set was obtained from a man between 18 and 35 years old in good health. Some clones in this sample may be carry-over from other donors' samples. The CDR3 runs from the conserved cysteine through the conserved F or W. Each record gives: J gene, clone size, V gene, CDR3 length, CDR3 protein. Size tells how often a clone was seen (once, few, many) or the class of an expanded clone, and some rows leave it out.

>NA|NA|TRBV4-1|14
CASSPREGPYEQYF
>TRBJ1-5|NA|TRBV19|16
CASSIATVYANQPQHF
>TRBJ1-2|NA|TRBV7-3|14
CASSLLRGDVPVTF
>TRBJ1-4|NA|TRBV11-2|16
CASSRTPGQINEKLFF
>TRBJ1-1|few|TRBV9|15
CASSVGLLDGLEAFF
>TRBJ1-2|NA|TRBV25-1|13
CASSDRGNYGYTF
>TRBJ1-4|NA|TRBV6-6|14
CASSYRGANEKLFF
>TRBJ2-7|few|TRBV7-2|14
CASSQGQGRHEQYF
>TRBJ1-5|NA|TRBV18|14
CASSPQRSNQPQHF
>TRBJ1-2|NA|TRBV5-5|14
CASRRGTESYGYTF
>TRBJ2-3|NA|TRBV5-4|17
CASSLVPGGPGTDTQYF